This TCR beta chain is drawn from a study of shared clonotypes between healthy human individuals. Naive CD8 cells lacked CD45RO and underwent positive selection for CCR7, leaving out terminally differentiated effector memory CD45RA+ cells. This table comes from immunoSEQ multiplex PCR, and its TCRdb copy is limited to in-frame clones, with some not included. The sample carries roughly 600,000 clones, roughly 98% recorded once. Study-level findings and limits: A limitation of the genetic and exposure-history diversity represented arose from few donors.

This CDR3 has 15 residues. The V and J ends lost 5 bases and 3 bases respectively, with 16 bases between them. Per germline, CDR1 SEHNR and CDR2 FQNEAQ (reference sequence). In the case of this clone: The target antigen is unknown.

The clonotype originates from a man aged 30-40 years in good health. This sequence joins TRBV7-9 and TRBJ2-5, with a tentative D call TRBD1 (7 bases). Sequencing was done on a sample of naive CD8+ T cells sorted from blood. CDR3 residues: CASSGEDRPKETQYF. In nucleotides, the CDR3 is TGTGCCAGCAGCGGGGAGGACAGGCCCAAAGAGACCCAGTACTTC.